Included here is one TCR beta chain sequence, with context. Its specificity is not known. CDR1 and CDR2 (germline): MDHEN, SYDVKM. The CDR3 consists of 15 residues. Trimming left V 8 bases short and J 8 bases short, with 24 bases between. From the RT-PCR reads, TCRdb called clonotypes with MiXCR, one entry per CDR3 protein. The sample consists of about 800,000 distinct CDR3 sequences, 21% of them appearing once. These data are taken from a study of response to subunit inactivated influenza vaccine. Points from the study as a whole: Researchers suggested that each seasonal influenza vaccination recruits few new T cells.

The source of this sequence is a man aged 50 or older who received an inactivated influenza vaccine. The V call is TRBV28, the J call TRBJ2-5, with D perhaps assigned TRBD1 or TRBD2 (6 bases each). The sequences come from PBMCs from blood, collected more than 4 days after vaccination. Written as DNA, the CDR3 is TGTGCCAGCCTCAAATTGACGGGGGCCCAAGGTACCCAGTACTTC. This encodes CASLKLTGAQGTQYF.